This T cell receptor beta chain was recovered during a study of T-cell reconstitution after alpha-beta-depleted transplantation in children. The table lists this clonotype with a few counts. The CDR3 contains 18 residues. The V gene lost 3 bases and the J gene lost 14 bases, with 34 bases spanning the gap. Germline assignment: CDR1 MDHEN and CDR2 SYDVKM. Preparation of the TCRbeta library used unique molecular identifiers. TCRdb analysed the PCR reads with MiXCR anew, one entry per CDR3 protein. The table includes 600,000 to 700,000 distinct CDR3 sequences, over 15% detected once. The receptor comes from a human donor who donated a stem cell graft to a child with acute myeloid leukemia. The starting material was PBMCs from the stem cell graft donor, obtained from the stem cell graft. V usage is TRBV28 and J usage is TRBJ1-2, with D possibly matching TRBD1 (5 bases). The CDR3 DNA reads TGTGCCAGCAGTTTTACTGCCTATTCCGGTGGACACCAAGCGGTGGGAACCTTC. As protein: CASSFTAYSGGHQAVGTF.